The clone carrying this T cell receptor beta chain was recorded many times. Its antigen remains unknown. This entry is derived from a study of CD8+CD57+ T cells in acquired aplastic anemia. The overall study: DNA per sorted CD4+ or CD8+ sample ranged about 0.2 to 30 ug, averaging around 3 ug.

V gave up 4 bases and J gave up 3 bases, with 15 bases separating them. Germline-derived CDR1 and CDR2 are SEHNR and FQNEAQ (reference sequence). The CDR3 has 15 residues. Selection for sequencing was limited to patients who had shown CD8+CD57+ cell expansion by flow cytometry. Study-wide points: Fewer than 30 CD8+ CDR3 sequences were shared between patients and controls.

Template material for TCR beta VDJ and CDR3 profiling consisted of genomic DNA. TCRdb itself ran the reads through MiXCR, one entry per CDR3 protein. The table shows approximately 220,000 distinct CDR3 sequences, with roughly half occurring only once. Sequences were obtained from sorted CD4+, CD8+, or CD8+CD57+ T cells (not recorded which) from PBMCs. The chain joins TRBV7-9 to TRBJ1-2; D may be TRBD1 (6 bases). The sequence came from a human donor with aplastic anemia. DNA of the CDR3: TGTGCCAGCAGCTCCAATGGAAGACAGGACTATGGCTACACCTTC. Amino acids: CASSSNGRQDYGYTF.